A selection of T cell receptor beta chains follows, all from one sample in a study of regulatory T cells in long-lasting Graves disease. TCRdb reanalysed the multiplex PCR reads using MiXCR and keeps one entry per CDR3 protein. The table has about 620,000 distinct CDR3 sequences, roughly 15% seen once. The sample also formed part of further work on T cells in Graves' hyperthyroidism and ophthalmopathy.

The input for sequencing was peripheral blood mononuclear cells (PBMCs), taken at new diagnosis, from a patient treated with antithyroid drugs. Receptor source: a woman aged 25-40 years with Graves disease. The CDR3 runs from the conserved cysteine through the conserved F or W. D genes are given only for firm matches. Size tells how often a clone was seen (once, few, many) or the class of an expanded clone, and some rows leave it out.

v_call	clone_size	d_call	j_call	cdr3_nt	cdr3_aa
TRBV19	.	TRBD2	TRBJ2-1	TGTGCCAGTAGTATAGATAAGCGGGGGCTCGACAATGAGCAGTTCTTC	CASSIDKRGLDNEQFF
TRBV6-2/TRBV6-3	.	.	TRBJ2-7	TGTGCCAGCCGTGGGGCCACAGGAACTTTTGAGTACTTC	CASRGATGTFEYF
TRBV15	few	.	TRBJ2-3	TGTGCCACCAGCAGAGGCCTGCCTCCCACAGATACGCAGTATTTT	CATSRGLPPTDTQYF
TRBV20-1	many	TRBD2	TRBJ2-7	TGCAGTGCTAGAGGGACCGGGGAGGGAACCCACGAGCAGTACTTC	CSARGTGEGTHEQYF
TRBV28	few	TRBD1	TRBJ2-1	TGTGCCAGCAGTTTAAACAGGGGTTTTTATAATGAGCAGTTCTTC	CASSLNRGFYNEQFF
TRBV2	many	.	TRBJ1-2	TGTGCCAGCTCCCGGCAACAGAACTATGGCTACACCTTC	CASSRQQNYGYTF
TRBV20-1	many	TRBD2	TRBJ2-5	TGCAGTGCTAGAGATGTGGGGGGGTACCAAGAGACCCAGTACTTC	CSARDVGGYQETQYF
TRBV28	many	TRBD1	TRBJ1-2	TGTGCCAGCAGGGAAGACAGGGTCTATGGCTACACCTTC	CASREDRVYGYTF
TRBV7-9	many	.	TRBJ2-7	TGTGCCAGCAGCTTAGGGTTGGGGGGATGGCAGGACTACGAGCAGTACTTC	CASSLGLGGWQDYEQYF
TRBV7-3	few	TRBD2	TRBJ2-1	TGTGCCAGCAGCCTATATAGCGGGATATATGAGCAGTTCTTC	CASSLYSGIYEQFF
TRBV27	.	.	TRBJ1-1	TGTGCCAGCAGGACCACAGGTAGCACTGAAGCTTTCTTT	CASRTTGSTEAFF
TRBV12-3/TRBV12-4	many	TRBD1	TRBJ2-7	TGTGCCAGCAGCTCCCGACAGGGGTTAGCGGAGCAGTACTTC	CASSSRQGLAEQYF
TRBV9	many	.	TRBJ2-6	TGTGCCAGCAGCGTAGTGCCTGAGGCCCTGACTTTC	CASSVVPEALTF
TRBV11-3	many	.	TRBJ2-1	TGTGCCAGCAGCTACGGACTGTACAATGAGCAGTTCTTC	CASSYGLYNEQFF
TRBV19	few	.	TRBJ1-6	TGTGCCAGTACCGATGGAGGGAGGGGTTCCTATAATTCACCCCTCCACTTT	CASTDGGRGSYNSPLHF
TRBV28	few	.	TRBJ2-5	TGTGCCAGCAGTCGAAGGATCGCTAAGACCCAGTACTTC	CASSRRIAKTQYF
TRBV5-1	.	TRBD1	TRBJ2-7	TGCGCCAGCAAACGGGCGGGACAGGGGGCCTACGAGCAGTACTTC	CASKRAGQGAYEQYF
TRBV29-1	many	.	TRBJ2-1	TGCAGCGTCGCCAGGAGGGGGGTAAATGAGCAGTTCTTC	CSVARRGVNEQFF
TRBV4-2	.	.	TRBJ2-7	TGTGCCAGCAGCCGTTCGTTAGGCTTCTCCTACGAGCAGTACTTC	CASSRSLGFSYEQYF
TRBV6-2/TRBV6-3	.	TRBD2	TRBJ2-3	TGTGCCAGCAGTTACTTTAGCGGGACTAGCACAGATACGCAGTATTTT	CASSYFSGTSTDTQYF
TRBV20-1	few	TRBD2	TRBJ2-5	TGCAGTGCTAGGGCCGCTAGCGGGAATCTAGAGACCCAGTACTTC	CSARAASGNLETQYF
TRBV12-3/TRBV12-4	many	.	TRBJ2-2	TGTGCCAGCAGTTTAACCGGCCAGAACACCGGGGAGCTGTTTTTT	CASSLTGQNTGELFF
TRBV10-3	many	.	TRBJ2-7	TGTGCCATCAGTGAGTTTGACGGCTACGAGCAGTACTTC	CAISEFDGYEQYF
TRBV20-1	.	.	TRBJ1-2	TGCAGTGCTCCCCTCCACCTGGTGGACTATGGCTACACCTTC	CSAPLHLVDYGYTF
TRBV7-9	many	.	TRBJ2-2	TGTGCCAGCAGCTCACTGATATGGGCGAACACCGGGGAGCTGTTTTTT	CASSSLIWANTGELFF
TRBV19	.	.	TRBJ2-3	TGTGCCAGTAGTATCCTGGAGGGGGATACGCAGTATTTT	CASSILEGDTQYF
TRBV6-1	many	.	TRBJ1-1	TGTGCCAGCAGTGAAGCGAGGGCAAGCACTGAAGCTTTCTTT	CASSEARASTEAFF
TRBV18	few	.	TRBJ1-1	TGTGCCAGCTCACCACCGACGGGCGCCAACACTGAAGCTTTCTTT	CASSPPTGANTEAFF
TRBV20-1	many	.	TRBJ1-2	TGCAGTGCTAGGTGGGACGATTGGGGCTACACCTTC	CSARWDDWGYTF
TRBV2	few	.	TRBJ1-4	TGTGCCAGCAGTGAAGTGGGAGGGGCAACTAATGAAAAACTGTTTTTT	CASSEVGGATNEKLFF
TRBV7-6	many	.	TRBJ2-3	TGTGCCAGCAGCTTCGAGCAGAGCACAGATACGCAGTATTTT	CASSFEQSTDTQYF
TRBV20-1	many	TRBD1	TRBJ2-7	TGCAGTGGTCGGGACAGGGCGGACTACGAGCAGTACTTC	CSGRDRADYEQYF
TRBV25-1	.	TRBD1	TRBJ1-1	TGTGCCAGCAGTGAATATTACCGGACAGGAAACACTGAAGCTTTCTTT	CASSEYYRTGNTEAFF
TRBV18	few	.	TRBJ1-1	TGTGCCAGCTCAACAGGGCGGTTGAACACTGAAGCTTTCTTT	CASSTGRLNTEAFF
TRBV20-1	many	TRBD1	TRBJ2-7	TGCAGTGCTAGCGGGACAGGGGCCTCCTACGAGCAGTACTTC	CSASGTGASYEQYF
TRBV5-8	many	TRBD1	TRBJ1-2	TGTGCCAGCGTCGTTGCGCAACAGGGGGCCCATAACTATGGCTACACCTTC	CASVVAQQGAHNYGYTF
TRBV7-2	many	.	TRBJ2-1	TGTGCCAGCAGCTTAGAGGGCTTAGGGTCCTACAATGAGCAGTTCTTC	CASSLEGLGSYNEQFF
TRBV10-3	.	.	TRBJ2-7	TGTGCCAGCAAGGGGGAGGCCTACGAGCAGTACTTC	CASKGEAYEQYF